This TCR beta chain was recovered during a study of early T cells in non-severe SARS-CoV-2 infection. The overall study: Unpaired chains resulted from sequencing bulk RNA of unsorted whole blood. General observations from the study: Sequences matched to VDJdb favored anti-spike CD8 responses, while private and CD4 specificities were missed.

The CDR3 has 14 amino acids. V was cut by 6 bases and J by 4 bases, with 14 bases left in between. Germline V CDR1 and CDR2: MNHEY, SMNVEV (reference sequence). This clonotype was seen a few times. Its specificity is not known. Tagging with unique molecular identifiers was applied to individual cDNA molecules. Via MiXCR, TCRdb re-called the 5' RACE reads, giving one row per CDR3 protein. Of about 37,000 distinct CDR3 sequences listed, less than 6.5% are singletons. This chain links TRBV27 with TRBJ2-3, with a weak D call TRBD2 (5 bases). The receptor was derived from an adult who was a healthcare worker with PCR-confirmed SARS-CoV-2 infection or an uninfected control (not recorded which). The input for sequencing was whole blood, taken at baseline. The CDR3 bases are TGTGCCAGCAGAGGCGGGCTCTGGGCAGATACGCAGTATTTT. Amino acids: CASRGGLWADTQYF.